This TCR beta chain was identified in a study of shared clonotypes between healthy human individuals. At deep level, the assay was performed. Splitting of each subset's genomic DNA was done evenly across several immunoSEQ plates. Amplification in unsorted PBMC replicate PCRs started from 300 ng DNA, which equals approximately 28,000 T cell genomes. Study processing details: ImmunoSEQ supplied junction-only sequences lacking quality scores, so filtering was different. The assay was immunoSEQ multiplex PCR, and TCRdb's table has in-frame clones only and misses some. The D gene and trimming were derived from the DNA, and the V and J assignments and clone size from that table. The sample lists about 460,000 clones, approximately 80% occurring once. The trim removed 8 bases at V and 4 bases at J, leaving 8 bases unmatched. The CDR3 has 14 amino acids.

Specimen: PBMCs. V gene TRBV5-3 combines with J gene TRBJ2-7, with 11 nucleotides matching TRBD2. TRBV5-3 is an open reading frame whose function is uncertain. The source is a woman in her forties in good health. Some clones in this sample may be carry-over from other donors' samples. The CDR3 spells CASPRTSGCYEQYF. In DNA form, the CDR3 reads TGTGCCAGTCCGAGGACTAGCGGGTGTTACGAGCAGTACTTC.